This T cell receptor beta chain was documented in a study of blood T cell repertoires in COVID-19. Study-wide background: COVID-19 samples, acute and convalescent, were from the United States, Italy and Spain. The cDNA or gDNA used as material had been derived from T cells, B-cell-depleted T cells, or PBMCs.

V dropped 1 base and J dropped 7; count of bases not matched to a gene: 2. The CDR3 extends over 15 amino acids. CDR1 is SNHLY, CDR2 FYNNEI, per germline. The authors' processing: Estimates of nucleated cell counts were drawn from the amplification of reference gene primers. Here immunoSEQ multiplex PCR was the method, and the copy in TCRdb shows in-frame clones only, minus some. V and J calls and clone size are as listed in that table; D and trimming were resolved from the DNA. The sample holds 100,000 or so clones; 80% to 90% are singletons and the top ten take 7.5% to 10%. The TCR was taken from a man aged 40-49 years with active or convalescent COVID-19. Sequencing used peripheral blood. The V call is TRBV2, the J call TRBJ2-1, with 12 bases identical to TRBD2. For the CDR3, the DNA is TGTGCCAGCAGTGAAGACGGACTAGCGGGAAATGAGCAGTTCTTC. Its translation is CASSEDGLAGNEQFF.